This T cell receptor (beta chain) is drawn from a study of T cell responses to AZD1222 COVID-19 vaccine. The CDR3 sequence is 16 residues long. The J segment lost 4 bases and the V segment lost 1 base, leaving 8 bases of the junction unmatched. Germline V gene data show CDR1 as SGHTA and CDR2 as FQGNSA. TCRdb keeps only in-frame clones here, not all; method: immunoSEQ multiplex PCR. In the table there are 140,000 to 150,000 clones, about 90% of which are singletons. Turning to this clone: Antigen unknown.

Study-wide results and caveats: Unmutated variant regions reportedly attract nearly half of all spike-specific TCRs. The donors showed a predominance of white British ancestry and of females, with possible underestimation of clonal diversity. Only 5 or 6 AZD1222 recipients were seropositive at baseline. Two doses of AZD1222 preceded a rise in Spike-specific TCR breadth and depth.

The V and J genes are TRBV7-2 and TRBJ1-2; TRBD1 matches at 8 bases. The origin of this receptor is an adult in good health. Material: peripheral blood, obtained on day 0 of AZD1222 vaccination. CDR3 in amino acids: CASSLVASGQGYGYTF. The CDR3 DNA reads TGTGCCAGCAGCTTAGTAGCGAGCGGACAGGGCTATGGCTACACCTTC. The entire variable domain, with the rest obtained from reference TRBV7-2 and TRBJ1-2, is as follows: GAGVSQSPSNKVTEKGKDVELRCDPISGHTALYWYRQSLGQGLEFLIYFQGNSAPDKSGLPSDRFSAERTGGSVSTLTIQRTQQEDSAVYLCASSLVASGQGYGYTFGSGTRLTVV.